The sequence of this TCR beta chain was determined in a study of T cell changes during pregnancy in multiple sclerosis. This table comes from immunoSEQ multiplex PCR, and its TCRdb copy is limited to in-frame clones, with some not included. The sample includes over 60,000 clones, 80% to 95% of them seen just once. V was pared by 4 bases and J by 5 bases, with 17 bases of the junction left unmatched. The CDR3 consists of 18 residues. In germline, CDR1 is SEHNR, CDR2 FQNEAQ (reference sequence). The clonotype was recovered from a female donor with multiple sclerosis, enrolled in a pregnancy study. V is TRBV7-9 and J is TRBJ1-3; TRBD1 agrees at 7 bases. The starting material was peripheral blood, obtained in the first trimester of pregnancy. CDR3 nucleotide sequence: TGTGCCAGCAGCTCATCTACCCTGGACAGGAGGAGAAGAAACACCATATATTTT. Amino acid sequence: CASSSSTLDRRRRNTIYF.